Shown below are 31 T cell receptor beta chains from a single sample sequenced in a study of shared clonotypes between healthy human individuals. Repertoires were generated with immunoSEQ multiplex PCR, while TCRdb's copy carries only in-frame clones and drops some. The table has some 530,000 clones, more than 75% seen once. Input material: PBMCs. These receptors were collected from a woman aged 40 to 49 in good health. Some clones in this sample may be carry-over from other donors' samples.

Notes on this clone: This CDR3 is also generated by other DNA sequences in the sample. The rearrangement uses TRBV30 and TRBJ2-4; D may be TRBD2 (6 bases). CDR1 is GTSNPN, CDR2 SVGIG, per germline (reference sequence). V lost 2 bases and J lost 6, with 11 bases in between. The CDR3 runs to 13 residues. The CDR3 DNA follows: TGTGCCTGGAGTCCGGGGGAGTTAAACATTCAGTACTTC. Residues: CAWSPGELNIQYF.

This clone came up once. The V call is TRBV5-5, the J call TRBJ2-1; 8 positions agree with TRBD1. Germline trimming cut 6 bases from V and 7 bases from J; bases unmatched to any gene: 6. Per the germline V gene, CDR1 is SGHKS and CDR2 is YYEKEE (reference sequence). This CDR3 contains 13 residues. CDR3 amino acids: CASNRQGANEQFF. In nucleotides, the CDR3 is TGTGCCAGCAATAGGCAGGGGGCTAATGAGCAGTTCTTC.

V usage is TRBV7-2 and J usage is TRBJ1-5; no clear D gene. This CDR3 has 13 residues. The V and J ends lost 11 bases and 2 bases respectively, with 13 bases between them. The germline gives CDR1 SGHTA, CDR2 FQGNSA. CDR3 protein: CASGSFGNQPQHF. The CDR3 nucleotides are TGTGCCTCGGGGAGTTTTGGCAATCAGCCCCAGCATTTT.

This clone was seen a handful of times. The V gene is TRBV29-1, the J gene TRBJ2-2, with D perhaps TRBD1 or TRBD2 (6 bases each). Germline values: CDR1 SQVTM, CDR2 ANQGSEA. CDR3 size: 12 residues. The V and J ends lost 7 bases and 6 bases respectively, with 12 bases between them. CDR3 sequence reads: CSGRGSPGELFF. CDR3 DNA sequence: TGCAGCGGGAGGGGGAGCCCCGGGGAGCTGTTTTTT.

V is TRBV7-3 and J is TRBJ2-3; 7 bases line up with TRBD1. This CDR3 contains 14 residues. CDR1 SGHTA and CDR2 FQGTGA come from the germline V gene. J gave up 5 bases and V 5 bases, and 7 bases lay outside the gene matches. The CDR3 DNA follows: TGTGCCAGCAGCCTCGGACAGGAACAAGATACGCAGTATTTT. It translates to CASSLGQEQDTQYF.

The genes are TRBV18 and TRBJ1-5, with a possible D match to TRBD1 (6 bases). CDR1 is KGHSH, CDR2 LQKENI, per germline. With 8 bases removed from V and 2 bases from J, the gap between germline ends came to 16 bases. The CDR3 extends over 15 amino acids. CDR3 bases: TGTGCCAGCGCTACAGGGCTCCTAGGCAATCAGCCCCAGCATTTT. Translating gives CASATGLLGNQPQHF.

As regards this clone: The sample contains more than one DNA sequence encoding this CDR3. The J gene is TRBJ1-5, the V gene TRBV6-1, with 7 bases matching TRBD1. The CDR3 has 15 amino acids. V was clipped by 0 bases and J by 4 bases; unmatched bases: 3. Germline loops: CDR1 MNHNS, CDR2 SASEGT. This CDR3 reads CASSEAGGGNQPQHF. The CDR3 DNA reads TGTGCCAGCAGTGAAGCAGGGGGCGGGAATCAGCCCCAGCATTTT.

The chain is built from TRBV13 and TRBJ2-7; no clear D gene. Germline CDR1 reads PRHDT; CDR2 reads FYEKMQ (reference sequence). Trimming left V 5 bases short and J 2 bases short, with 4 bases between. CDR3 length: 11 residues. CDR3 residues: CASSQTYEQYF. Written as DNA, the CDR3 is TGTGCCAGCAGCCAGACCTACGAGCAGTACTTC.

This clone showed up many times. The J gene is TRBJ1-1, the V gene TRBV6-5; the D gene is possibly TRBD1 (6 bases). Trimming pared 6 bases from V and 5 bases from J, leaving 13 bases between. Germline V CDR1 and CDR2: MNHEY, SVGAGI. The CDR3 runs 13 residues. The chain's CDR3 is CASRGGSATEAFF. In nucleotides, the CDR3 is TGTGCCAGCAGGGGGGGCTCAGCTACTGAAGCTTTCTTT.

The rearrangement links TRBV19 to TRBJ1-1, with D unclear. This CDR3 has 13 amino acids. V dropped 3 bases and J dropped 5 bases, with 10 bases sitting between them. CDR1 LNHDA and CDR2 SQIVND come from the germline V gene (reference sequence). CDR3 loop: CASSMRGKTEAFF. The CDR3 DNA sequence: TGTGCCAGTAGTATGAGAGGGAAAACTGAAGCTTTCTTT.

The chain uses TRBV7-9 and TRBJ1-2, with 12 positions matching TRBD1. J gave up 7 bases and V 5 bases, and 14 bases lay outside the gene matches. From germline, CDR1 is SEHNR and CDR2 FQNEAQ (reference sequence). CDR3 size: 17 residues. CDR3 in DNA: TGTGCCAGCAGCCCCCCTCCGGGACAGGGGGCGCGGGGTGGCTACACCTTC. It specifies CASSPPPGQGARGGYTF.

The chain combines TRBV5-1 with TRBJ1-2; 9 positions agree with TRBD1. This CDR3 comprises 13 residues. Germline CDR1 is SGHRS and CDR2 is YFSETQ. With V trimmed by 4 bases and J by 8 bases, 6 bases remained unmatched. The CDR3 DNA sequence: TGCGCCAGCAGCCCGGGACAGGGCCGCGGCTACACCTTC. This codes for CASSPGQGRGYTF.

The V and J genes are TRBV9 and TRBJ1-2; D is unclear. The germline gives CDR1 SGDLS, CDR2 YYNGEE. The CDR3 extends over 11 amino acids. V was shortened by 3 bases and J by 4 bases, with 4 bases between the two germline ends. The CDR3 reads CASSDAYGYTF. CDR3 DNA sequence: TGTGCCAGCAGCGACGCCTATGGCTACACCTTC.

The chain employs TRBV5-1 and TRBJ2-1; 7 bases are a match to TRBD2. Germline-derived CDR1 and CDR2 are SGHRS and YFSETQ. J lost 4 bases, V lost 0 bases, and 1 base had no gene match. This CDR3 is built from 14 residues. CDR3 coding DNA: TGCGCCAGCAGCTTGGGGACTAGTTACAATGAGCAGTTCTTC. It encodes CASSLGTSYNEQFF.

The CDR3 region is CASSPIAGGSNEQFF. CDR3 DNA sequence: TGTGCCAGCAGCCCTATAGCGGGAGGGAGCAATGAGCAGTTCTTC. The chain combines TRBV7-8 with TRBJ2-1; 11 bases are shared with TRBD2. Germline CDR1 and CDR2: SGHVS and FQNEAQ. The CDR3 has 15 amino acids. V gave up 5 bases and J gave up 6 bases; unmatched junction bases: 6. Using reference TRBV7-8 and TRBJ2-1 for the parts outside the CDR3, the full variable domain is GAGVSQSPRYKVAKRGQDVALRCDPISGHVSLFWYQQALGQGPEFLTYFQNEAQLDKSGLPSDRFFAERPEGSVSTLKIQRTQQEDSAVYLCASSPIAGGSNEQFFGPGTRLTVL.

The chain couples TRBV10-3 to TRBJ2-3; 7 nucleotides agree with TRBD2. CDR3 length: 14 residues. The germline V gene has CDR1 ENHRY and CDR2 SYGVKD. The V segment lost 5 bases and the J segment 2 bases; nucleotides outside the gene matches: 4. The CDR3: CAISFQRDTDTQYF. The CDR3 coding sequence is TGTGCCATCAGTTTCCAGCGGGACACAGATACGCAGTATTTT.

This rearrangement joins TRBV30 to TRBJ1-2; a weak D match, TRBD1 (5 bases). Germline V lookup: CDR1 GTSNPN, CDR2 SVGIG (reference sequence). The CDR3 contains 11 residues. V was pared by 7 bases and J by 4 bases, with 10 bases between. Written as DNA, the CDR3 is TGTGCCTTCCAGGGTGGCTATGGCTACACCTTC. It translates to CAFQGGYGYTF.

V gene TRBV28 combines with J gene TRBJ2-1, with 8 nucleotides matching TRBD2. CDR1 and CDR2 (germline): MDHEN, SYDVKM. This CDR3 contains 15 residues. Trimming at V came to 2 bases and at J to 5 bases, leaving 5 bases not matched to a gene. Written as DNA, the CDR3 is TGTGCCAGCAGTTTAGTACTAGCGGAAAACAATGAGCAGTTCTTC. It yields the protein CASSLVLAENNEQFF.

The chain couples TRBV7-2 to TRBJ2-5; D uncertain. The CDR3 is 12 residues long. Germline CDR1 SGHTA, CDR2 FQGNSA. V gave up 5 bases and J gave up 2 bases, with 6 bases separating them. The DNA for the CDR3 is TGTGCCAGCAGCCGTCCTCAAGAGACCCAGTACTTC. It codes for CASSRPQETQYF.

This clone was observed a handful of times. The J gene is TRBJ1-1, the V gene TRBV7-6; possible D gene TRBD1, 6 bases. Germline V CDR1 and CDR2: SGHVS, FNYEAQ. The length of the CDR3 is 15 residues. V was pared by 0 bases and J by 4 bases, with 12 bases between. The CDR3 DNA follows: TGTGCCAGCAGCTTAGCGCGGCAGGGGCCCACTGAAGCTTTCTTT. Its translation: CASSLARQGPTEAFF. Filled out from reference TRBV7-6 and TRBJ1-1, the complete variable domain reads GAGVSQSPRYKVTKRGQDVALRCDPISGHVSLYWYRQALGQGPEFLTYFNYEAQQDKSGLPNDRFSAERPEGSISTLTIQRTEQRDSAMYRCASSLARQGPTEAFFGQGTRLTVV.

The CDR3 nucleotides are TGTGCCAGCAGCTTTGCAGGGGAGATCGGGTACGAGCAGTACTTC. It codes for CASSFAGEIGYEQYF. The chain is built from TRBV5-4 and TRBJ2-7, with D perhaps TRBD1 (6 bases). V lost 2 bases, J lost 4 bases, and 16 bases lay in between. The CDR3 loop spans 15 amino acids. Germline V gene sequence: CDR1 SGHNT, CDR2 YYREEE (reference sequence). The whole variable domain, filled in from reference TRBV5-4 and TRBJ2-7, reads ETGVTQSPTHLIKTRGQQVTLRCSSQSGHNTVSWYQQALGQGPQFIFQYYREEENGRGNFPPRFSGLQFPNYSSELNVNALELDDSALYLCASSFAGEIGYEQYFGPGTRLTVT.

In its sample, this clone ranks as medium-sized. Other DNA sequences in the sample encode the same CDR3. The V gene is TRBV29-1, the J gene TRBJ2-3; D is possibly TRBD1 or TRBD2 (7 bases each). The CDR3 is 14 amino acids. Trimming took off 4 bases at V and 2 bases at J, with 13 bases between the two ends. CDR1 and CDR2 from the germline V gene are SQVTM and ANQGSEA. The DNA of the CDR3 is TGCAGCGTTGCTCAGGGGGGGAACACAGATACGCAGTATTTT. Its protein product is CSVAQGGNTDTQYF.

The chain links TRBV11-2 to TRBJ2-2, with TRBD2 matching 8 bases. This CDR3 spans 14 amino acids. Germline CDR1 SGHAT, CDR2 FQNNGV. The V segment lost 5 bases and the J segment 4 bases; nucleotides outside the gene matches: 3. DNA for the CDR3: TGTGCCAGCAGCCCCCTAGCGGGCACCGGGGAGCTGTTTTTT. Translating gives CASSPLAGTGELFF.

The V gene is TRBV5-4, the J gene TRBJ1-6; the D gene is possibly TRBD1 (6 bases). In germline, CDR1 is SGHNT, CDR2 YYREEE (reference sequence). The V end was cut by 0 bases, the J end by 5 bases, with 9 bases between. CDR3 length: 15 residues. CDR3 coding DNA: TGTGCCAGCAGCTTGGAGGGGACAAATAATTCACCCCTCCACTTT. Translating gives CASSLEGTNNSPLHF.

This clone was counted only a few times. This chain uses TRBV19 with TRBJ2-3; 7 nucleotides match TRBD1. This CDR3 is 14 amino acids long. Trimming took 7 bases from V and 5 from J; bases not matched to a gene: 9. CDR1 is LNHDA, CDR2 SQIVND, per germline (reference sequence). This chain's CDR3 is CASTRQGSEDTQYF. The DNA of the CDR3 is TGTGCCAGTACCCGACAGGGATCGGAAGATACGCAGTATTTT.

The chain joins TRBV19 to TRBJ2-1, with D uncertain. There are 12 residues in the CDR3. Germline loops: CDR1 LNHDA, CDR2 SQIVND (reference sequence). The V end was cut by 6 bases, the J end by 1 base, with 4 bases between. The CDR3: CASSWSYNEQFF. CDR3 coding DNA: TGTGCCAGTAGCTGGTCCTACAATGAGCAGTTCTTC. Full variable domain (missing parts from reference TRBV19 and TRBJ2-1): DGGITQSPKYLFRKEGQNVTLSCEQNLNHDAMYWYRQDPGQGLRLIYYSQIVNDFQKGDIAEGYSVSREKKESFPLTVTSAQKNPTAFYLCASSWSYNEQFFGPGTRLTVL.

CDR3: CASGETPYEQYF. The DNA of the CDR3 is TGTGCCAGCGGCGAGACTCCCTACGAGCAGTACTTC. The chain uses TRBV6-1 and TRBJ2-7, with D hard to call. Germline CDR1 reads MNHNS; CDR2 reads SASEGT. The CDR3 sequence is 12 residues long. Between the trimmed V and J ends, which lost 8 bases and 2 bases, there was a span of 10 bases.

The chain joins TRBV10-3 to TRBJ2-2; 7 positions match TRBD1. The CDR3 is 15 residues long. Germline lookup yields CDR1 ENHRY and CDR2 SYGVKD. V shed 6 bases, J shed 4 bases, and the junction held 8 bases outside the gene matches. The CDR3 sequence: CAISLDRDGTGELFF. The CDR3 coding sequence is TGTGCCATCAGCCTAGACAGGGACGGCACCGGGGAGCTGTTTTTT.

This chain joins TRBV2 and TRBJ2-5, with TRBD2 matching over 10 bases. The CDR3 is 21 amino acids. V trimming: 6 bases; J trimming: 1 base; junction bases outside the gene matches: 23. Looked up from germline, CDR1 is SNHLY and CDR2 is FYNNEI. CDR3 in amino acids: CASSVTGTSALGPYPQETQYF. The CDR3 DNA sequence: TGTGCCAGCAGCGTTACCGGGACTAGCGCCCTGGGTCCCTATCCCCAAGAGACCCAGTACTTC. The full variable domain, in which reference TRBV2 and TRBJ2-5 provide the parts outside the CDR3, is EPEVTQTPSHQVTQMGQEVILRCVPISNHLYFYWYRQILGQKVEFLVSFYNNEISEKSEIFDDQFSVERPDGSNFTLKIRSTKLEDSAMYFCASSVTGTSALGPYPQETQYFGPGTRLLVL.

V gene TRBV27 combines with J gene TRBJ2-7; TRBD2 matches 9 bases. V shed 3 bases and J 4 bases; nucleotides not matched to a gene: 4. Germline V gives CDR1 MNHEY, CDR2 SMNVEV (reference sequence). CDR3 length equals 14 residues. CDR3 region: CASSLAGGPYEQYF. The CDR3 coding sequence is TGTGCCAGCAGTTTGGCGGGAGGGCCGTACGAGCAGTACTTC.

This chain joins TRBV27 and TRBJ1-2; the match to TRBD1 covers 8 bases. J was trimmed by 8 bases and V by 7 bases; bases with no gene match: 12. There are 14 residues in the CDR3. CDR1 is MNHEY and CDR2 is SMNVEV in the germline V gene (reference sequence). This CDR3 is CASTDQTGVGGYTF. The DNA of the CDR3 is TGTGCCAGCACCGACCAGACAGGGGTAGGAGGCTACACCTTC.